A selection of T cell receptor beta chains follows, all from one sample in a study of human T cells and chemical hapten exposure. TCRdb fed the RACE reads into MiXCR, producing one record per CDR3 protein. The data hold about 77,000 distinct CDR3 sequences, with around 9.3% observed a single time. Source material: whole blood. These TCRs come from a female donor in good health. Some clones in this sample may be carry-over from other donors' samples. Each CDR3 is given with its conserved first and last residue. The D gene is left open where the match is weak. Clone sizes are given selectively: once, few, many, or a class where the clone is expanded.

d_gene	len	j_gene	v_gene	abundance	CDR3nt	CDR3aa
.	13	TRBJ2-7	TRBV7-9	few	TGTGCCAGCAGCTCAGACAGATCTTCAAAGCAGTACTTC	CASSSDRSSKQYF
TRBD2	14	TRBJ2-1	TRBV25-1	.	TGTGCCAGCAGTGAATATTCACAGGTTGGCGGGGGGTTCTTC	CASSEYSQVGGGFF
TRBD2	17	TRBJ2-7	TRBV27	few	TGTGCCAGCAGTTTTGAGGGACTAGCGGGGCCACCCTACGAGCAGTACTTC	CASSFEGLAGPPYEQYF
.	14	TRBJ2-7	TRBV20-1	few	TGCAGTGCTAGAAGGGGCAGCAGCTCCTACGAGCAGTACTTC	CSARRGSSSYEQYF
.	14	TRBJ2-7	TRBV7-9	.	TGTGCCAGCAGCTTATCCGGGACACCTTCCGAGCAGTACTTC	CASSLSGTPSEQYF
.	14	TRBJ1-6	TRBV27	many	TGTGCCAGCAGTCTGGGGCTTACTCTTTCGCCCCTCCACTTT	CASSLGLTLSPLHF
TRBD2	16	TRBJ2-3	TRBV6-2/TRBV6-3	few	TGTGCCAGCAGCCCCCGACTAGCGGGGCTAGGAGATACGCAGTATTTT	CASSPRLAGLGDTQYF
.	15	TRBJ2-2	TRBV7-9	.	TGTGCCAGCAGCTTTGCCCGGACACGGTCCGGGGAGCTGCTTTTT	CASSFARTRSGELLF
.	15	TRBJ1-4	TRBV7-2	.	TGTGCCAGCAGCTTAGGTGGGGGGGCCGGTGAAAAACTGTTTTTT	CASSLGGGAGEKLFF
.	14	TRBJ2-3	TRBV10-3	many	TGTGCCATCAGTGACAGGGGAAGCACAGATACGCAGTATTTT	CAISDRGSTDTQYF